This T cell receptor beta chain was documented in a study of beta chain features in type 1 diabetes. The CDR3 is 14 amino acids. Study-wide results and limits: The study found moderately but significantly shorter TCRB CDR3s in all four CD4+ subsets of Type 1 diabetes patients. Sampled from patients, naive, central memory and Treg TCRB repertoires appeared more similar than those sampled from healthy donors. An over-representation of cells with high TCR expression could result from cDNA sequencing. For patients and controls alike, PCR might favor shorter templates to the same degree.

Sorting of CD4+ naive, central memory, regulatory and stem cell-like memory cells was performed via CD45RO/CCR7/CD25/CD127/CD95/CD27. The whole isolated RNA underwent reverse transcription, so sequencing captured expressed TCRB transcripts. Generated by immunoSEQ multiplex PCR, the TCRdb table keeps only in-frame clones and is missing some. The data show 300,000 or so clones, 9.3% seen once. In regard to this clone: Its cognate antigen is unknown.

The receptor was isolated from a man younger than 45 with type 1 diabetes. The sequenced material came from central memory CD4+ T cells from blood. The chain links TRBV21-1 to TRBJ2-5. TRBV21-1 is noted as a pseudogene. CDR3 nucleotide sequence: TGTGCCAGCAGCAAAAACAGCGTACAAGAGACCCAGTACTTC. Translated, it gives CASSKNSVQETQYF.